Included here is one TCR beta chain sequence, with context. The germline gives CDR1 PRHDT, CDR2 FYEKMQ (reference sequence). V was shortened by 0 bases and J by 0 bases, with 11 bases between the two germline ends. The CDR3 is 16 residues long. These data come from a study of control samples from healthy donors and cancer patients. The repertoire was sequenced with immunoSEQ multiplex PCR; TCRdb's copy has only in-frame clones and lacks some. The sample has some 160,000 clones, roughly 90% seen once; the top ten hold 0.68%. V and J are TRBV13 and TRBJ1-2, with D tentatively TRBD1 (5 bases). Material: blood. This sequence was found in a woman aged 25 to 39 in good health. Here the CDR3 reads CASSLGTATANYGYTF. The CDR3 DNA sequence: TGTGCCAGCAGCTTAGGGACAGCTACAGCTAACTATGGCTACACCTTC.